This TCR beta chain was sequenced during a study of beta chain features in type 1 diabetes. Points from the study as a whole: Whether TCRB rearrangement is influenced by HLA type went unresolved here. More deletions and fewer insertions at VDJ junctions were found in patients with type 1 diabetes. Type 1 diabetes patients showed a moderate but significant shortening of TCRB CDR3s in all four CD4+ subsets.

The table lists this clone with a few counts. What it binds is not known. V was shortened by 7 bases and J by 5 bases, with 17 bases between the two germline ends. The CDR3 extends over 14 amino acids. Germline values: CDR1 SGHAT, CDR2 FQDESV (reference sequence). Every isolated RNA sample was fully reverse transcribed, so sequencing captured expressed TCRB transcripts. Repertoires were generated with immunoSEQ multiplex PCR, while TCRdb's copy carries only in-frame clones and drops some. The sample holds approximately 170,000 clones, roughly 9% seen once. The chain has TRBV11-1 and TRBJ2-5; D might be TRBD1 (5 bases). Sequencing was performed on central memory CD4+ T cells from blood. The TCR comes from a woman aged 18 to 35 in good health. For the CDR3, the DNA is TGTGCCAGCACCCTGGGGCAACCCCCGGAGACCCAGTACTTC. This sequence encodes CASTLGQPPETQYF. Supplemented by reference TRBV11-1 and TRBJ2-5, the full variable domain reads EAEVAQSPRYKITEKSQAVAFWCDPISGHATLYWYRQILGQGPELLVQFQDESVVDDSQLPKDRFSAERLKGVDSTLKIQPAELGDSAMYLCASTLGQPPETQYFGPGTRLLVL.